The entry below gives a single T cell receptor (beta chain) sequence along with its context. Its antigen is unknown. One base away there is no much larger clone; base qualities are not given. TCRbeta CDR3 regions were amplified from genomic DNA by means of the immunoSEQ Assay, a bias-controlled multiplex PCR. The original pipeline was this. Within the assay, amplification of reference gene primers was used to estimate how many nucleated cells each sample contained. Sequence reads were collapsed and filtered to measure the absolute abundance of every unique TCRbeta CDR3 rearrangement. For each sample, productive Simpson clonality was calculated as the square root of Simpson's diversity index across productive rearrangements. TCRdb limited this immuneACCESS table to in-frame rearrangements with V and J called. A share of clones is missing; checked studies link under half to unresolved V genes, and the rest is unexplained. V and J calls and clone size are as listed in that table; D and trimming were resolved from the DNA. The sample table records about 110,000 clones; roughly 84% of these occur just once. The top ten constitute 2.1% of the sample.

Each collaborating institution followed its own protocols to collect whole blood in K2EDTA tubes. For TCRbeta analysis, collaborators shipped samples in one of three forms: frozen whole blood, isolated PBMCs, or DNA extracted from either of those sample types. The germline V gene sets CDR1 to ENHRY and CDR2 to SYGVKD. Measured from the cysteine to the phenylalanine, the CDR3 is 15 residues long. Here the CDR3 DNA is all that survives: 45 bases in frame from base 1. Clipping removes 4 bases from V and 0 bases from J, with 2 as the unmatched junction base count. These data belong to a study of blood T cell repertoires in COVID-19 (dated by TCRdb to the early 2020s). As for the study more broadly: The collaborator samples originated in the United States, Italy and Spain and spanned the acute and convalescent phases of COVID-19. The material from the prospective study consisted of cDNA or gDNA derived from T cells, B-cell-depleted T cells, or PBMCs. The dataset comprised deeply sampled blood TCRbeta repertoires from subjects exposed to, actively infected with, or recovered from COVID-19. The repertoires were released in a freely available public database meant as a resource for research on the immune response to SARS-CoV-2. Samples were obtained from the ongoing ImmuneRACE study (first 160 participants) and from about 1,300 subjects provided by 6 global collaborators. A de-identified subject ID, COVID-19 status, age in years and sex were almost always included in the sample metadata. Where available, HLA class I and class II types were obtained from metadata supplied by the sample provider rather than from assay-based typing.

The full study reports these points: How much clinical and demographic metadata was included differed by source and by participant, and the metadata was provided uncurated.

The sample was peripheral blood. The chain couples TRBV10-3 to TRBJ2-1, with 8 middle bases fitting TRBD2. This TCR was recovered from a human donor in a cohort sampled during active COVID-19. The DNA sequence reads TGTGCCATCAGTGCACGGGGGGGCTCCTACAATGAGCAGTTCTTC. Its translation is CAISARGGSYNEQFF.